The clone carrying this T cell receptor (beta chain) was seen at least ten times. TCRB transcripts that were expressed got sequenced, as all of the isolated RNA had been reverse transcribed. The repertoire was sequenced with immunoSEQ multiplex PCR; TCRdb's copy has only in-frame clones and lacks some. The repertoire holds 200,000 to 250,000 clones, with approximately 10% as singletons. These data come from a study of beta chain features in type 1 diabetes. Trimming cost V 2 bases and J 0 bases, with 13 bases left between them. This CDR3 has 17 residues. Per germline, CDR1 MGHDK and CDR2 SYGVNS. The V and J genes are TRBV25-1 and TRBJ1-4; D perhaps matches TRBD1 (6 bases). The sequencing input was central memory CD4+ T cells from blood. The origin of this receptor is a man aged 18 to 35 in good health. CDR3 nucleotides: TGTGCCAGCAGTGAACTGGCAGGGGTAGCAACTAATGAAAAACTGTTTTTT. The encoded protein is CASSELAGVATNEKLFF.